The clone carrying this T cell receptor beta chain came up many times. Amplification of TCR beta CDR3 regions was performed using RNA transcripts as template. The HTBI primer set served for first-round RT-PCR of the TCR CDR3. TCRdb reprocessed the multiplex PCR reads with MiXCR, giving one entry per CDR3 protein. The sample has roughly 570,000 distinct CDR3 sequences, around 45% seen once. This sample is drawn from a study of T cells in Graves' hyperthyroidism and ophthalmopathy. Uncontrolled infection, other autoimmune disease, pregnancy and lactation each barred patients from inclusion. The diagnoses drew upon clinical symptoms, serum thyroxine and TRAb, thyroid ultrasound and orbital computed tomography. Sequencing was done on a sample of peripheral blood or thyroid tissue (not recorded which). The TCR comes from a woman aged 18-29 years with Graves' hyperthyroidism.

CDR3 sequence reads: CASSQDPGATEAFF. The CDR3 nucleotides read TGTGCCAGCAGCCAAGACCCCGGGGCCACTGAAGCTTTCTTT. The V and J genes are TRBV3-1 and TRBJ1-1; TRBD1 is a possible D gene (5 bases). CDR3 length: 14 residues. V dropped 0 bases and J dropped 4 bases, with 9 bases sitting between them. The germline V gene has CDR1 LGHDT and CDR2 YNNKEL (reference sequence). Full variable domain (missing parts from reference TRBV3-1 and TRBJ1-1): DTAVSQTPKYLVTQMGNDKSIKCEQNLGHDTMYWYKQDSKKFLKIMFSYNNKELIINETVPNRFSPKSPDKAHLNLHINSLELGDSAVYFCASSQDPGATEAFFGQGTRLTVV.